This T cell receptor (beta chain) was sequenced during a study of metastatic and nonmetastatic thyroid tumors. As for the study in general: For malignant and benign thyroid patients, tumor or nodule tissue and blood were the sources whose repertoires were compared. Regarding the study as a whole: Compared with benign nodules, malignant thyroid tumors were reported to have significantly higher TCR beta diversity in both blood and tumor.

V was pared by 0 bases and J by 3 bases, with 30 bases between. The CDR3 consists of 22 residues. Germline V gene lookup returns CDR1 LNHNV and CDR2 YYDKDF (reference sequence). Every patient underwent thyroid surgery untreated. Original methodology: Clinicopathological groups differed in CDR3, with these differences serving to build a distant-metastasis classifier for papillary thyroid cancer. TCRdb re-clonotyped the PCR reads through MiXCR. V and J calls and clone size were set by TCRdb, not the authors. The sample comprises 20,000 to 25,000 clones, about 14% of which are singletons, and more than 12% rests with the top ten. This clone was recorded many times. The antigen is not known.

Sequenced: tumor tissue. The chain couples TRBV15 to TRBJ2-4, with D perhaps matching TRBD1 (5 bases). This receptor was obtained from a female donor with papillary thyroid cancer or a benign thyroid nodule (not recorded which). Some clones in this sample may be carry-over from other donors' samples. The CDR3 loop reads CATSREVGPPRSYDLVKNIQYF. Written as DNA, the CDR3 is TGTGCCACCAGCAGAGAAGTGGGGCCTCCGCGGTCCTATGATCTCGTCAAAAACATTCAGTACTTC.